The 8 T cell receptor beta chains in this list originate from one sample, sequenced in a study of T cells in Graves' hyperthyroidism and ophthalmopathy. Amplification yielded TCR beta CDR3 regions, with RNA transcripts as the source. TCR CDR3 regions were first amplified by RT-PCR with HTBI primers. Via MiXCR, TCRdb re-called the multiplex PCR reads, giving one row per CDR3 protein. The sample lists more than 550,000 distinct CDR3 sequences, roughly 46% seen once, with under 8.5% in the top ten. Sequenced: peripheral blood or thyroid tissue (not recorded which). These receptors originate from an adult man with Graves' disease, either hyperthyroidism or ophthalmopathy (not recorded which).

There are a few counts of this clonotype. The chain recombines TRBV2 with TRBJ2-2, with D unclear. Trimming left V 6 bases short and J 6 bases short, with 8 bases between. This CDR3 is built from 12 residues. Germline CDR1 SNHLY, CDR2 FYNNEI. CDR3 coding DNA: TGTGCCAGCAGGGGTTTCGCCGGGGAGCTGTTTTTT. It encodes CASRGFAGELFF.

This clonotype was counted between two and nine times. The rearrangement links TRBV20-1 to TRBJ2-7; D is tentatively TRBD1 or TRBD2 (6 bases each). Germline V gene sequence: CDR1 DFQATT, CDR2 SNEGSKA (reference sequence). V lost 2 bases to trimming and J lost 2 bases, with 10 bases between them. This CDR3 has 13 amino acids. The DNA of the CDR3 is TGCAGTGCTAGAAAGGGGGGAGCCTACGAGCAGTACTTC. Protein: CSARKGGAYEQYF.

This clonotype was seen once. The J gene is TRBJ1-1, the V gene TRBV7-9; 7 bases align to TRBD1. The CDR3 is made up of 16 amino acids. V was clipped by 6 bases and J by 4 bases; unmatched bases: 14. In germline, CDR1 is SEHNR, CDR2 FQNEAQ (reference sequence). The CDR3 DNA reads TGTGCCAGCAGTTACTCTATGACAGGGCCGGGCACTGAAGCTTTCTTT. It is translated as CASSYSMTGPGTEAFF.

This rearrangement joins TRBV2 to TRBJ2-5, with TRBD1 identical over 11 bases. The CDR3 runs to 17 residues. V was clipped by 5 bases and J by 4 bases; unmatched bases: 12. Looked up from germline, CDR1 is SNHLY and CDR2 is FYNNEI. CDR3 protein: CASSLRTGGLRRETQYF. The CDR3 coding sequence is TGTGCCAGCAGTTTAAGGACAGGGGGCCTACGACGAGAGACCCAGTACTTC. The whole variable domain, filled in from reference TRBV2 and TRBJ2-5, reads EPEVTQTPSHQVTQMGQEVILRCVPISNHLYFYWYRQILGQKVEFLVSFYNNEISEKSEIFDDQFSVERPDGSNFTLKIRSTKLEDSAMYFCASSLRTGGLRRETQYFGPGTRLLVL.

The V call is TRBV6-1, the J call TRBJ2-7; 9 positions match TRBD2. The CDR3 has 16 amino acids. The V and J ends lost 6 bases and 5 bases, in that order; junction bases with no gene match: 14. Germline V gene data show CDR1 as MNHNS and CDR2 as SASEGT. The CDR3 DNA follows: TGTGCCAGCAGCCGGGGAGGACTAGCGAGTTCCAACGAGCAGTACTTC. Its protein is CASSRGGLASSNEQYF.

V gene TRBV19 combines with J gene TRBJ1-5, with TRBD1 matching 7 bases. With 1 base clipped from V and 6 bases from J, the junction kept 3 bases outside the gene matches. The length of the CDR3 is 14 residues. Germline CDR1 and CDR2: LNHDA and SQIVND (reference sequence). The CDR3 is CASSIGGGSQPQHF. The CDR3 DNA reads as TGTGCCAGTAGTATAGGAGGGGGCAGTCAGCCCCAGCATTTT.

This clonotype was counted at least ten times. The CDR3 protein is CASSPGGRPDTEAFF. In DNA form, the CDR3 reads TGTGCCAGCAGCCCGGGGGGGCGGCCTGACACTGAAGCTTTCTTT. J is TRBJ1-1 and V is TRBV7-2, with D tentatively TRBD1 (6 bases). The V gene lost 5 bases and the J gene lost 3 bases, with 16 bases spanning the gap. This CDR3 has 15 amino acids. The germline gives CDR1 SGHTA, CDR2 FQGNSA.

With regard to this clonotype: The junction differs from germline at one of its ends, possibly a read error. This chain connects TRBV2 to TRBJ1-2; D gene unclear. This CDR3 is 15 amino acids long. Germline V lookup: CDR1 SNHLY, CDR2 FYNNEI. In DNA form, the CDR3 reads TGTGCCATCAGTGAACGGGGAGAAGGGAACTATGGCTACACCTTC. Translation gives CAISERGEGNYGYTF.